A single T cell receptor (beta chain) is shown here with its context. The specificity of this receptor is unknown. No base quality values were provided; no much bigger clone lies one nucleotide off. The library was prepared using the immunoSEQ multiplex PCR assay. In its TCRdb copy, this immuneACCESS table keeps in-frame sequences only and misses some clones. Where compared with another copy, unresolved V genes explain less than half of these, and the others have no known cause. Recorded for this sample are roughly 9,000 clones; roughly 70% of them occurred a single time. Together, the top ten hold 8% to 9.5% of the sample. These data come from a study of chemoradiotherapy in HPV16-positive cancers (dated by TCRdb to the early 2020s). Turning to the overall study: Using functional T-cell assays on cells from a couple of HPV16-positive patients, the researchers defined candidate HPV-specific T-cell clones and common TCR motifs. The study asked whether T-cell immunity against the HPV oncoproteins E6 and E7 changes during chemoradiotherapy and whether it affects survival. TCR repertoires from under 90 patients with HPV-related cancers were then used to track the candidate HPV-specific TCRs and motifs. What the work shows at the level of the full study, not this receptor alone: The functional definition of HPV-specific T cells came from only a couple of HPV16-positive patients, and the survival association was reported for HPV16-positive patients. Improved recurrence-free survival in HPV16-positive patients was associated with expansion of HPV-responsive T cells during chemoradiotherapy. Expansion of candidate HPV-specific clones and E7-related TCR motifs was observed in the tumor microenvironment during treatment, whereas no such expansion was observed for non-HPV-specific T cells.

Because repertoires were sampled repeatedly during chemoradiotherapy, clonal expansion in the tumor microenvironment could be followed. From the cysteine up to the phenylalanine, the CDR3 has a length of 16 residues. Only the CDR3 portion is preserved as DNA: 48 bases, with reading frame beginning at the first base. Sequences SGHDT (CDR1) and YYEEEE (CDR2) are obtained from the germline V gene. The V end loses 4 bases and the J end loses 0 bases, and a stretch of 11 bases separates them. This specimen was collected from a patient who underwent chemoradiotherapy. The sequence came from a human donor with HPV-associated anogenital cancer. The V and J segments used are TRBV5-6 and TRBJ2-6, with no confident D gene call. Here is the DNA: TGTGCCAGCAGCGCATACAGCTACTCTGGGGCCAACGTCCTGACTTTC. Translated, it reads CASSAYSYSGANVLTF.